This T cell receptor (beta chain) stems from a study of human T cells and chemical hapten exposure. TCRdb fed the RACE reads into MiXCR, producing one record per CDR3 protein. Here the sample spans roughly 100,000 distinct CDR3 sequences, less than 45% being singletons. Time point in this sample: patch test 3, about 24 weeks after DPC sensitization. Treatment meaning: therapeutic diphenylcyclopropenone sensitization with weekly scalp DPC. The CDR3 totals 13 residues. Germline CDR1 reads SGDLS; CDR2 reads YYNGEE. The germline V and J ends were trimmed by 2 bases and 7 bases, with 10 bases remaining between them.

J is TRBJ1-5 and V is TRBV9, with no clear D. This TCR derives from a man aged 40-49 years with alopecia areata. Some clones in this sample may be carry-over from other donors' samples. The sequenced sample was whole blood, obtained in connection with sensitization to the hapten diphenylcyclopropenone (DPC). CDR3 coding DNA: TGTGCCAGCAGCGTCCAACCAGACCAGCCCCAGCATTTT. Protein product: CASSVQPDQPQHF.